The entry below describes one T cell receptor beta chain. This clonotype was observed a few times. No cognate antigen has been identified for it. Base quality data are lacking; no much larger clone is found one base away. Libraries came from RT-PCR. Sequencing was performed on an Illumina HiSeq 2500. TCRdb took the public reads, trimmed them with fastp at Q25, ran MiXCR for clone calling and kept in-frame beta chains. Duplicate CDR3 protein sequences are folded into a single record with the most common DNA and genes. In all, the sample holds some 300,000 distinct CDR3 sequences, and about 20% of those were seen once. The top ten constitute 9% to 12% of the sample. The data are from a study of response to subunit inactivated influenza vaccine (dated by TCRdb to 2017 to 2018). For the study in its entirety: The study used deep quantitative T cell receptor repertoire profiling to track responses to a trivalent subunit inactivated influenza vaccine. The paper's findings and limits, for the study overall: It was suggested by the authors that each seasonal influenza vaccination may recruit only a limited number of new T cells.

From V the trimming removes 2 bases and from J it removes 3 bases, while the gene matches leave 3 bases of the junction unaccounted for. Taken from the germline V gene (reference sequence), the CDR1 and CDR2 loops are DFQATT and SNEGSKA. The CDR3 runs 14 amino acids, cysteine and phenylalanine included. Only CDR3 DNA is held: 42 bases, read in frame from base 1. Sequencing was performed on PBMCs from blood, taken 21 months after vaccination. The sequence links TRBV20-1 to TRBJ2-5; 10 central bases correspond to TRBD2. The receptor was derived from a man between 45 and 75 years old who received an inactivated influenza vaccine. Donor details come from another sample of the same person, matched by shared clones. For the CDR3, the sequence is CSARRTSGKETQYF. In nucleotide form, the sequence is TGCAGTGCTAGACGCACTAGCGGGAAAGAGACCCAGTACTTC.